This T cell receptor beta chain was obtained from a study of CD8 T cells in Susac syndrome. Study results and limitations: The authors acknowledged that their TCR sequencing and HLA analysis involved a relatively small number of individuals.

On this clonotype: Its antigen remains unidentified.

Sequencing targeted TCR beta in T cells from blood (CD8+ and CD4+). Random hexamers primed reverse transcription of 0.5 to 1 ug RNA. Multiplex immunoSEQ PCR targeted 54 Vbeta and 13 Jbeta TCR beta segments. TCRdb independently ran MiXCR on the immunoSEQ multiplex PCR reads; one entry per CDR3 protein. The sample holds around 130,000 distinct CDR3 sequences, approximately 90% seen once. The CDR3 extends over 11 amino acids. Between the trimmed V and J ends, which lost 7 bases and 4 bases, there was a span of 7 bases. Germline V CDR1 and CDR2: DFQATT, SNEGSKA (reference sequence). This rearrangement joins TRBV20-1 to TRBJ2-2; a possible D gene is TRBD2 (6 bases). This TCR was sampled from a human donor with multiple sclerosis. Source material: CD8+ T cells from PBMCs. The CDR3 reads CSGRGTGELFF. The CDR3 nucleotides are TGCAGTGGGAGGGGCACCGGGGAGCTGTTTTTT.